This is a list of T cell receptor beta chains from one sample in a study of Graves' ophthalmopathy and Graves' hyperthyroidism. TCRdb processed the multiplex PCR reads anew with MiXCR; each CDR3 protein has one entry. The profile shows over 150,000 distinct CDR3 sequences, 30% to 45% of them singletons. The sequenced sample consisted of peripheral blood. The receptors were sampled from a woman between 40 and 55 years old with Graves' ophthalmopathy. The CDR3 runs from the conserved cysteine through the conserved F or W. The order of the fields is CDR3 protein, CDR3 DNA, V gene, D gene, J gene, clone size. The D gene is left open where the match is weak. Only some rows state a clone size, as once, few, many or a class for expanded clones.

CASSAPGQIYEQYF,TGTGCCAGCAGCGCCCCGGGACAGATTTACGAGCAGTACTTC,TRBV28,TRBD1,TRBJ2-7,few
CASSSARDGNYGYTF,TGTGCCAGCAGCTCCGCCCGGGACGGGAACTATGGCTACACCTTC,TRBV5-6,-,TRBJ1-2,many
CASSLAGVAGELFF,TGTGCCAGCAGCTTAGCGGGAGTGGCCGGGGAGCTGTTTTTT,TRBV7-9,-,TRBJ2-2,-
CSASPGASYNSPLHF,TGCAGTGCTAGTCCCGGGGCCTCCTATAATTCACCCCTCCACTTT,TRBV20-1,-,TRBJ1-6,many
CASSEYGIGYEQYF,TGTGCCAGCAGTGAATATGGAATCGGGTACGAGCAGTACTTC,TRBV2,-,TRBJ2-7,many
CASSRSPQQNTEAFF,TGTGCCAGCAGCCGTTCCCCTCAGCAGAACACTGAAGCTTTCTTT,TRBV6-5,-,TRBJ1-1,many
CASRLRGGQGKETQYF,TGTGCCAGCAGACTACGGGGGGGACAGGGTAAAGAGACCCAGTACTTC,TRBV6-1,-,TRBJ2-5,many
CSARKGRGSEQPQHF,TGCAGTGCTAGAAAGGGCAGGGGGTCTGAGCAGCCCCAGCATTTT,TRBV20-1,TRBD1,TRBJ1-5,-
CATSRSGLLFNSNQPQHF,TGTGCCACCAGCAGATCGGGGCTGCTTTTTAATAGCAATCAGCCCCAGCATTTT,TRBV15,-,TRBJ1-5,many
CASSLSGGISTDTQYF,TGCGCCAGCAGCTTAAGCGGGGGGATCAGCACAGATACGCAGTATTTT,TRBV5-1,TRBD2,TRBJ2-3,many
CASSYRTGELFF,TGTGCCAGCAGTTATCGAACCGGGGAGCTGTTTTTT,TRBV6-2/TRBV6-3,-,TRBJ2-2,many
CASSYEDNLSGNTIYF,TGTGCCAGCAGTTACGAGGACAACCTCTCTGGAAACACCATATATTTT,TRBV6-2/TRBV6-3,-,TRBJ1-3,many
CASSSRDGTGEQYF,TGTGCCAGCAGTTCCAGGGACGGTACGGGGGAGCAGTACTTC,TRBV6-2/TRBV6-3,-,TRBJ2-7,-
CASSGQGARQPQHF,TGTGCCAGCAGTGGACAGGGGGCAAGACAGCCCCAGCATTTT,TRBV6-2/TRBV6-3,TRBD1,TRBJ1-5,-
CASSESEQPQHF,TGTGCCAGCAGTGAATCAGAACAGCCCCAGCATTTT,TRBV25-1,-,TRBJ1-5,many
CASSLSGGSGRYEQYF,TGTGCCAGCAGCTTATCAGGGGGTAGCGGGAGATACGAGCAGTACTTC,TRBV7-2,TRBD2,TRBJ2-7,many
CASSPPWSLFEQYF,TGTGCCAGCTCACCACCGTGGAGCCTCTTCGAGCAGTACTTC,TRBV18,-,TRBJ2-7,many
CASSYRTNLEAFF,TGTGCCAGCAGTTACCGCACTAACCTTGAAGCTTTCTTT,TRBV6-5,-,TRBJ1-1,-
CASSYSWQRGGETQYF,TGTGCCAGCAGTTACTCGTGGCAACGAGGGGGCGAGACCCAGTACTTC,TRBV6-5,TRBD1,TRBJ2-5,-
CASSTGGEGETQYF,TGTGCCAGCAGTACAGGGGGTGAGGGGGAGACCCAGTACTTC,TRBV28,TRBD1,TRBJ2-5,-
CASSHHGQAAYEQYF,TGCGCCAGCAGCCATCACGGACAGGCTGCCTACGAGCAGTACTTC,TRBV5-1,TRBD1,TRBJ2-7,many
CASSYDASYEQYF,TGTGCCAGCAGTTACGACGCGTCCTACGAGCAGTACTTC,TRBV6-2/TRBV6-3,-,TRBJ2-7,-
CASRTGTGPSEQYF,TGTGCCAGCAGAACCGGGACAGGGCCGTCCGAGCAGTACTTC,TRBV2,TRBD1,TRBJ2-7,many
CASSWGDREGSPLHF,TGTGCCAGCAGCTGGGGGGACAGGGAAGGTTCACCCCTCCACTTT,TRBV28,TRBD1,TRBJ1-6,-
CASSPVGFAETQYF,TGTGCCAGCAGCCCGGTCGGGTTCGCGGAGACCCAGTACTTC,TRBV11-3,-,TRBJ2-5,many
CSVVTGAGQPQHF,TGCAGCGTTGTTACAGGGGCTGGGCAGCCCCAGCATTTT,TRBV29-1,TRBD1,TRBJ1-5,few
CASSLGGGRSNQPQHF,TGTGCCAGCAGCTTGGGTGGGGGGCGAAGCAATCAGCCCCAGCATTTT,TRBV5-6,-,TRBJ1-5,many
CASSLALLAGSYQETQYF,TGTGCCAGCAGCTTAGCGTTGCTAGCGGGCTCGTACCAAGAGACCCAGTACTTC,TRBV7-2,TRBD2,TRBJ2-5,few
CASSYVWNGPYTEAFF,TGTGCCAGCAGTTATGTGTGGAACGGTCCCTACACTGAAGCTTTCTTT,TRBV6-8,-,TRBJ1-1,-
CAIRPDVGGAYEQYF,TGTGCCATCAGGCCCGATGTGGGGGGCGCCTACGAGCAGTACTTC,TRBV10-3,-,TRBJ2-7,many
CASSLGRDRKPFF,TGTGCCAGCAGCTTAGGAAGAGACAGGAAACCTTTCTTT,TRBV11-2,-,TRBJ1-1,once
CASGGAFTDTQYF,TGTGCCAGCGGGGGGGCCTTCACGGATACGCAGTATTTT,TRBV2,-,TRBJ2-3,many
CASSLSGTGADIQYF,TGTGCCAGCAGTTTATCCGGGACAGGGGCTGACATTCAGTACTTC,TRBV28,TRBD1,TRBJ2-4,many
CASSSGVTVRTEAFF,TGTGCCAGCAGTTCGGGTGTCACGGTTCGCACTGAAGCTTTCTTT,TRBV6-5,-,TRBJ1-1,few
CASSLARDTIYGYTF,TGTGCCAGCAGCTTAGCCCGGGACACTATCTATGGCTACACCTTC,TRBV7-2,-,TRBJ1-2,-
CASSELQGAGTQYF,TGTGCCAGCAGTGAGCTACAGGGGGCTGGGACCCAGTACTTC,TRBV2,TRBD1,TRBJ2-5,many
CASSKLDTSGNTIYF,TGTGCCAGCAGTAAATTGGACACCTCTGGAAACACCATATATTTT,TRBV6-1,-,TRBJ1-3,many
CASSYTHTNTEAFF,TGTGCCAGCAGTTACACCCATACTAACACTGAAGCTTTCTTT,TRBV6-2/TRBV6-3,-,TRBJ1-1,few
CASSLRPGTGIHEQYF,TGTGCCAGCAGCCTTCGTCCCGGGACAGGGATCCACGAGCAGTACTTC,TRBV11-1,TRBD1,TRBJ2-7,-
CASSPGTLAITGELFF,TGTGCCAGCAGTCCAGGGACACTAGCGATCACCGGGGAGCTGTTTTTT,TRBV28,-,TRBJ2-2,many
CASGLALDLNYGYTF,TGTGCTAGTGGTTTGGCCCTAGACCTTAACTATGGCTACACCTTC,TRBV12-5,-,TRBJ1-2,many